A single sample is the source of the 10 T cell receptor beta chains below, sequenced in a study of regulatory T cells in long-lasting Graves disease. Time point: newly diagnosed GD, antithyroid drugs for less than 3 months. After RNA was extracted from PBMCs, the TCR library was made from it. Arm-PCR of CDR3 regions and iRepertoire HTBI primers were used to build TCR beta libraries. Using its own MiXCR run on the multiplex PCR reads, TCRdb lists one record per CDR3 protein. Of 620,000 or so distinct CDR3 sequences listed, 16% are singletons. These data were also reused for a study on T cells in Graves' hyperthyroidism and ophthalmopathy.

The starting material was peripheral blood mononuclear cells (PBMCs), obtained at new diagnosis, from a patient treated with antithyroid drugs. All receptors come from a woman aged 25 to 45 with Graves disease.

This clonotype was recorded once. This chain links TRBV15 with TRBJ2-7; D is ambiguous. The CDR3 extends over 16 amino acids. V was shortened by 1 base and J by 7 bases, with 20 bases between the two germline ends. Per germline, CDR1 LNHNV and CDR2 YYDKDF (reference sequence). DNA of the CDR3: TGTGCCACCAGCAGAGGGGTAGTGGGCAGTTTTAAAGAGCAGTACTTC. The encoded protein is CATSRGVVGSFKEQYF.

This clonotype turned up a few times. The rearrangement links TRBV28 to TRBJ2-7; 7 bases are a match to TRBD1. The germline gives CDR1 MDHEN, CDR2 SYDVKM. The CDR3 consists of 13 residues. Unmatched junction bases numbered 9, after V lost 8 bases and J lost 5 bases. In DNA, the CDR3 is TGTGCCAGCCCTAAGACAGGGAAGGACGAGCAGTACTTC. As protein: CASPKTGKDEQYF.

This clonotype was seen ten or more times. The chain has TRBV29-1 and TRBJ2-1, with unresolved D. Germline V gene sequence: CDR1 SQVTM, CDR2 ANQGSEA. The CDR3 runs 12 residues. Trimming stripped 8 bases from V and 2 bases from J, with 10 bases between. The CDR3 protein is CSLQQAYNEQFF. CDR3 sequence (DNA): TGCAGCCTACAGCAAGCCTACAATGAGCAGTTCTTC.

The chain employs TRBV24-1 and TRBJ2-7, with D possibly called TRBD1 or TRBD2 (5 bases each). The CDR3 totals 13 residues. The V end was cut by 8 bases, the J end by 4 bases, with 14 bases between. Germline CDR1 and CDR2: KGHDR and SFDVKD. The CDR3 bases are TGTGCCACCATGGGGACGGACCAATACGAGCAGTACTTC. Translated: CATMGTDQYEQYF.

This clonotype was seen only a few times. The chain links TRBV5-1 to TRBJ2-7; 10 bases match TRBD1. CDR3 size: 13 residues. V shed 3 bases, J shed 6 bases, and the junction held 3 bases outside the gene matches. Germline-derived CDR1 and CDR2 are SGHRS and YFSETQ. This CDR3 reads CASSWDRGGEQYF. CDR3 DNA sequence: TGCGCCAGCAGCTGGGACAGGGGCGGCGAGCAGTACTTC.

This clonotype was counted ten times or more. V and J are TRBV7-3 and TRBJ1-4; D unresolved. The length of the CDR3 is 13 residues. Germline-derived CDR1 and CDR2 are SGHTA and FQGTGA. Trimming removed 5 bases from V and 8 bases from J, with 12 bases in between. CDR3 bases: TGTGCCAGCAGCAACGGCCAAGGGGAAAAACTGTTTTTT. It yields the protein CASSNGQGEKLFF.

To note about this clonotype: An end of the junction differs from the germline gene, which may be a read error. The V gene is TRBV5-1, the J gene TRBJ2-3, with a possible D match to TRBD1 (6 bases). The CDR3 runs 14 residues. CDR1 is SGHRS and CDR2 is YFSETQ in the germline V gene. DNA for the CDR3: TGCGTCAGCAGCCTGGACAGCCCAACAGATACGCAGTATTTT. This encodes CVSSLDSPTDTQYF.

This clonotype was picked up many times. The chain joins TRBV5-8 to TRBJ1-1; the D is unclear. Trimming removed 4 bases at V and 10 bases at J, with 11 bases between. The germline V gene encodes CDR1 SGHTS and CDR2 YDEGEE. CDR3 length: 11 residues. CDR3 sequence: CASSPSSRAFF. The CDR3 DNA follows: TGTGCCAGCAGCCCCAGCAGTCGAGCTTTCTTT.

The chain couples TRBV4-1 to TRBJ1-2; D might be TRBD1 (5 bases). CDR1 is MGHRA and CDR2 is YSYEKL in the germline V gene. This CDR3 contains 15 residues. V lost 2 bases and J lost 4, with 14 bases in between. The CDR3 coding sequence is TGCGCCAGCAGCCAACCGTCTTGGGGCCGCTATGGCTACACCTTC. It encodes CASSQPSWGRYGYTF.

In regard to this clonotype: One base away lies a much larger clone, so this may be a sequencing read error. This sequence joins TRBV6-1 and TRBJ2-3; 7 bases match TRBD1. CDR1 and CDR2 from the germline V gene are MNHNS and SASEGT. The CDR3 length is 14 residues. The CDR3 loop reads CANSRLTGKDTQYF. The CDR3 nucleotides are TGTGCCAACAGTCGCCTGACAGGGAAGGATACGCAGTATTTT.